A selection of T cell receptor beta chains follows, all from one sample in a study of blood T cell repertoires in COVID-19. Repertoires were generated with immunoSEQ multiplex PCR, while TCRdb's copy carries only in-frame clones and drops some. The table records over 100,000 clones, about 85% of them present only once. The sample taken for sequencing was peripheral blood. The source is a middle-aged man with acute or convalescent COVID-19. Both conserved end residues are part of each CDR3. Each record gives: J gene, D gene, clone size, V gene, CDR3 length, CDR3 protein, CDR3 DNA. D genes are given only for firm matches. Clone size is stated in some rows and not others, as once, few, many or a class when expanded.

J: TRBJ2-7; D: TRBD1; size: once; V: TRBV6-5; length: 15; CDR3: CASSYSDRGTYEQYF; DNA: TGTGCCAGCAGTTACTCGGACAGGGGAACCTACGAGCAGTACTTC
J: TRBJ2-7; D: NA; size: NA; V: TRBV6-2/TRBV6-3; length: 12; CDR3: CASSYTSYEQYF; DNA: TGTGCCAGCAGTTACACAAGCTACGAGCAGTACTTC
J: TRBJ2-1; D: NA; size: once; V: TRBV9; length: 18; CDR3: CASSVGGYGQSSYNEQFF; DNA: TGTGCCAGCAGCGTAGGGGGCTACGGGCAGAGCTCCTACAATGAGCAGTTCTTC
J: TRBJ1-6; D: TRBD1; size: NA; V: TRBV7-2; length: 16; CDR3: CASSLVPGGAGSPLHF; DNA: TGTGCCAGCAGCTTAGTGCCAGGGGGCGCTGGGTCACCCCTCCACTTT
J: TRBJ1-1; D: NA; size: NA; V: TRBV6-5; length: 14; CDR3: CASSYSSSRTEAFF; DNA: TGTGCCAGCAGTTACTCCTCTTCACGGACTGAAGCTTTCTTT
J: TRBJ2-1; D: NA; size: NA; V: TRBV5-1; length: 16; CDR3: CASSGPGLRTYNEQFF; DNA: TGCGCCAGCAGCGGACCGGGACTTCGAACCTACAATGAGCAGTTCTTC
J: TRBJ2-3; D: NA; size: once; V: TRBV12-3/TRBV12-4; length: 11; CDR3: CASSLTNTQYF; DNA: TGTGCCAGCAGTTTAACAAATACGCAGTATTTT
J: TRBJ2-6; D: TRBD1; size: NA; V: TRBV9; length: 18; CDR3: CASSVLGQGAPGANVLTF; DNA: TGTGCCAGCAGCGTACTGGGGCAGGGGGCGCCTGGGGCCAACGTCCTGACTTTC
J: TRBJ2-2; D: TRBD2; size: NA; V: TRBV28; length: 15; CDR3: CASSPLAANTGELFF; DNA: TGTGCCAGCAGTCCTCTAGCGGCCAACACCGGGGAGCTGTTTTTT
J: TRBJ2-3; D: TRBD2; size: NA; V: TRBV27; length: 15; CDR3: CASSQLAVRVDTQYF; DNA: TGTGCCAGCAGTCAACTAGCGGTACGGGTAGATACGCAGTATTTT
J: TRBJ2-1; D: NA; size: NA; V: TRBV7-9; length: 13; CDR3: CASSSTDYNEQFF; DNA: TGTGCCAGCAGCTCTACAGATTACAATGAGCAGTTCTTC
J: TRBJ2-1; D: TRBD2; size: NA; V: TRBV7-6; length: 17; CDR3: CASSFSPGPAGSHEQFF; DNA: TGTGCCAGCAGCTTTAGCCCGGGGCCAGCGGGGTCCCATGAGCAGTTCTTC
J: TRBJ2-2; D: TRBD1; size: NA; V: TRBV10-3; length: 17; CDR3: CAISGVQGAVDTGELFF; DNA: TGTGCCATCAGTGGGGTCCAGGGGGCCGTCGACACCGGGGAGCTGTTTTTT
J: TRBJ2-5; D: TRBD2; size: NA; V: TRBV6-5; length: 16; CDR3: CASSYDAGVASETQYF; DNA: TGTGCCAGCAGTTACGATGCGGGGGTGGCCTCGGAGACCCAGTACTTC
J: TRBJ2-1; D: NA; size: NA; V: TRBV7-3; length: 15; CDR3: CASSLNPGANNEQFF; DNA: TGTGCCAGCAGCTTAAACCCGGGAGCAAACAATGAGCAGTTCTTC
J: TRBJ1-6; D: NA; size: NA; V: TRBV12-3/TRBV12-4; length: 13; CDR3: CASSRKGNSPLHF; DNA: TGTGCCAGCAGCCGAAAGGGGAATTCACCCCTCCACTTT
J: TRBJ2-2; D: TRBD2; size: NA; V: TRBV5-1; length: 16; CDR3: CASSGGLAGNTGELFF; DNA: TGCGCCAGCAGCGGTGGACTAGCGGGGAACACCGGGGAGCTGTTTTTT
J: TRBJ2-1; D: NA; size: NA; V: TRBV3-1/TRBV3-2; length: 14; CDR3: CASSRGGGRHEQFF; DNA: TGTGCCAGCAGTAGGGGAGGGGGGCGCCATGAGCAGTTCTTC
J: TRBJ1-2; D: TRBD1; size: NA; V: TRBV19; length: 14; CDR3: CASTPGGTGEGYTF; DNA: TGTGCCAGTACTCCTGGGGGGACAGGGGAAGGCTACACCTTC
J: TRBJ2-6; D: TRBD1; size: once; V: TRBV19; length: 17; CDR3: CASSAPGQGTGANVLTF; DNA: TGTGCCAGTAGTGCACCGGGACAGGGGACCGGGGCCAACGTCCTGACTTTC